These 5 T cell receptor beta chains originate from one sample sequenced in a study of shared clonotypes between healthy human individuals. Sequenced by immunoSEQ multiplex PCR; TCRdb stores in-frame clones only, minus some. The sample includes under 600,000 clones, over 60% of them seen just once. Material for sequencing was PBMCs. The receptor source for this set is a woman between 35 and 50 years old in good health. Some clones in this sample may be carry-over from other donors' samples.

The chain joins TRBV11-3 to TRBJ2-1; TRBD2 matches 8 bases. Germline CDR1 SGHNT, CDR2 YENEEA. The CDR3 sequence is 12 residues long. J was trimmed by 7 bases and V by 7 bases; bases with no gene match: 3. The CDR3 nucleotides read TGTGCCAGCAACGCGGGAGGAAATGAGCAGTTCTTC. Its translation: CASNAGGNEQFF.

The chain has TRBV25-1 and TRBJ1-6; TRBD1 matches at 8 bases. Trimming took 3 bases from V and 7 from J; bases not matched to a gene: 8. CDR3 size: 16 residues. Germline-derived CDR1 and CDR2 are MGHDK and SYGVNS. CDR3 sequence reads: CASSDPRQGHNSPLHF. CDR3 sequence (DNA): TGTGCCAGCAGTGACCCAAGACAGGGGCACAATTCACCCCTCCACTTT.

In this sample, this clone turned up once. The chain carries TRBV7-2 and TRBJ2-1, with D possibly matching TRBD1 (5 bases). Trimming pared 5 bases from V and 16 bases from J, leaving 18 bases between. The CDR3 contains 12 residues. Germline V gene lookup returns CDR1 SGHTA and CDR2 FQGNSA. The CDR3 bases are TGTGCCAGCAGCCTCCAAGGACAAGTCGATTTCTTC. It codes for CASSLQGQVDFF.

The V and J genes are TRBV28 and TRBJ2-1; TRBD2 matches 7 bases. Germline V CDR1 and CDR2: MDHEN, SYDVKM. V was pared by 6 bases and J by 5 bases, with 10 bases of the junction left unmatched. The CDR3 covers 15 residues. CDR3 residues: CASRPPRDYHNEQFF. DNA for the CDR3: TGTGCCAGCAGGCCGCCCCGGGACTACCACAATGAGCAGTTCTTC.

The V call is TRBV5-1, the J call TRBJ2-3, with TRBD2 matching 7 bases. This CDR3 has 17 residues. With 1 base clipped from V and 0 bases from J, the junction kept 8 bases outside the gene matches. Looked up from germline, CDR1 is SGHRS and CDR2 is YFSETQ. Here the CDR3 reads CASSLRSLAASTDTQYF. As DNA, the CDR3 is TGCGCCAGCAGCTTGAGATCCCTAGCGGCTAGCACAGATACGCAGTATTTT.